This is a list of T cell receptor beta chains from one sample in a study of CD8 T cells in Susac syndrome. Each CDR3 protein gets one entry after TCRdb re-called the immunoSEQ multiplex PCR reads with MiXCR. The table shows a few hundred thousand distinct CDR3 sequences, with just under 95% occurring only once. The specimen was CD4+ T cells from PBMCs. The receptors shown here come from a human donor with multiple sclerosis. Both conserved end residues are part of each CDR3. The D gene is left open where the match is weak.

d_call,v_call,j_call,cdr3_nt,cdr3_aa
TRBD1,TRBV7-8,TRBJ1-2,TGTGCCAGCAGCCCGGGTCGGGACAGGGGAATTTGGGGTGGCTACACCTTC,CASSPGRDRGIWGGYTF
TRBD2,TRBV3-1,TRBJ2-5,TGTGCCAGCAGCCAAAGAGGAGCGGGGATTCGAGAGACCCAGTACTTC,CASSQRGAGIRETQYF
-,TRBV3-1,TRBJ2-3,TGTGCCAGCAGCCCCCTGGGGGAAGATACGCAGTATTTT,CASSPLGEDTQYF
-,TRBV30,TRBJ1-5,TGTGCCTGGAGTCCCGGGAGACATAGCAATCAGCCCCAGCATTTT,CAWSPGRHSNQPQHF
-,TRBV30,TRBJ1-1,TGTGCCTGCAAAAGTGGCCGGATTGAAGCTTTCTTT,CACKSGRIEAFF
-,TRBV10-3,TRBJ2-7,TGTGCCATCAGTGAGGTCGCCTACGAGCAGTACTTC,CAISEVAYEQYF
-,TRBV9,TRBJ2-3,TGTGCCAGCAGCGTGCAGGGAGCAGATACGCAGTATTTT,CASSVQGADTQYF
-,TRBV4-1,TRBJ2-3,TGCGCCAGCAGCCATGATTTAGATACGCAGTATTTT,CASSHDLDTQYF
-,TRBV20-1,TRBJ2-3,TGCAGTGCCAGGGGTTATGGGACAGATACGCAGTATTTT,CSARGYGTDTQYF
-,TRBV24-1,TRBJ1-2,TGTGCCACCAGTGATTTCGGCGGCTACACCTTC,CATSDFGGYTF